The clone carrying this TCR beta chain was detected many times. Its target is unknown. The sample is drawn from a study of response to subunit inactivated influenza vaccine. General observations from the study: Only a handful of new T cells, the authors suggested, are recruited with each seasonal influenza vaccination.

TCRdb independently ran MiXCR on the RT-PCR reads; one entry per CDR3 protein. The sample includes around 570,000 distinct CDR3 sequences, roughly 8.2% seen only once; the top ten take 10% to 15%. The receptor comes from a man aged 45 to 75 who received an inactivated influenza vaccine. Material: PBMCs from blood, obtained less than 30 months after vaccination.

CDR3 in DNA: TGTGCCAGCAGTCCCCTCTCACGGGCGGAGAGCACAGATACGCAGTATTTT. It translates to CASSPLSRAESTDTQYF. The gene calls are TRBV6-1 and TRBJ2-3; D unresolved. The CDR3 extends over 17 amino acids. Trimming took off 5 bases at V and 0 bases at J, with 18 bases between the two ends. Germline V gene sequence: CDR1 MNHNS, CDR2 SASEGT.